This TCR beta chain comes out of a study of shared clonotypes between healthy human individuals. About the study: Two female and a few male donors aged 18 to 49 were enrolled.

Germline-derived CDR1 and CDR2 are SGHVS and FQNEAQ. CDR3 length: 11 amino acids. The ends were cut back, 5 bases at V and 5 bases at J, with 5 bases in the middle. Using immunoSEQ multiplex PCR, the repertoire was profiled, and TCRdb retains in-frame clones only, with some absent. The table shows approximately 1.9 million clones, with 80% to 95% occurring only once. Naive CD8 isolation took CD45RO-negative cells positively selected for CCR7 and excluded terminally differentiated effector memory CD45RA+ cells. The clonotype was recovered from a man aged 18 to 29 in good health. Some clones in this sample may be carry-over from other donors' samples. The chain couples TRBV7-8 to TRBJ2-3; no clear D. Sequenced material: naive CD8+ T cells from PBMCs. CDR3 in amino acids: CASSPLDTQYF. As DNA, the CDR3 is TGTGCCAGCAGCCCCCTAGATACGCAGTATTTT.